This TCR beta chain appears in the sequencing data of a study of Ad26.COV2.S vaccination and SARS-CoV-2 variants. Study details: Donor had been placed in the Ad26.COV2.S arm of the COV1001 trial. Dosing was one shot or two shots 56 days apart.

The germline V and J ends were trimmed by 0 bases and 6 bases, with 10 bases remaining between them. The V gene's germline CDR1 is SGDLS and CDR2 YYNGEE. The CDR3 totals 14 residues. The treatment denotes: around 19 received Ad26.COV2.S at low or high dose, single or two shots; roughly 5 received placebo; per-sample allocation not given. Vaccine and placebo recipients were sampled on day 63 after the first injection. The method was immunoSEQ multiplex PCR; TCRdb's version includes in-frame clones alone and lacks a portion of them. Among around 450,000 clones, roughly 90% were seen once, and the ten largest hold less than 4%.

The J gene is TRBJ1-5, the V gene TRBV9; D is uncertain. This sequence was found in a person aged 18 to 65 who received the Ad26.COV2.S COVID-19 vaccine or a placebo. Material: peripheral blood, obtained in a trial of Ad26.COV2.S vaccine versus placebo. The CDR3 is CASSVDARGQPQHF. For the CDR3, the DNA is TGTGCCAGCAGCGTAGACGCTCGAGGTCAGCCCCAGCATTTT.